This T cell receptor (beta chain) comes out of a study of T-cell memory formation after mild COVID-19 listed by TCRdb under 2021. Looking at the study overall: Most TCR sequence clusters were specific to one of the two donors. In a couple of donors, T-cell clones that expanded and contracted after mild COVID-19 were tracked by sequencing TCRalpha and TCRbeta repertoires over time. Two young, previously healthy adult volunteers, one female and one male, were included in the cohort. On the study overall, not on this receptor specifically: Only a couple of mild cases were covered in the study, and larger cohorts including severe cases with pre-infection samples were considered necessary. Contracting CD4+ clones were found mainly in CM and EM memory subsets, while CD8+ clones were enriched in EMRA. The detection of some responding clones in pre-infection memory suggests that pre-existing cross-reactive memory T cells joined the SARS-CoV-2 response. SARS-CoV-2 specificity was not confirmed for the second-wave clones peaking on day 37. Clones contracting from day 15 to 85 had balanced CD4/CD8 phenotypes, while a second wave expanding from day 15 to 37 was biased towards CD4+.

Worth noting for this clonotype: There is no known antigen for this receptor. Qualities for individual bases were not recorded, and no much larger clone is one base off.

The instrument was an Illumina NovaSeq 6000. cDNA libraries for TCRalpha and TCRbeta were prepared by 5'RACE using constant-segment primers, with sample barcodes and unique molecular identifiers added. Trizol reagent was used to extract RNA from every sample. Amplification of the libraries took two PCR steps, and the second step added a second sample barcode plus Illumina TruSeq adapters. Sequencing of the libraries was done on an Illumina NovaSeq, producing 2 x 150 bp paired-end reads. The published analysis was carried out like this. With migec v1.2.7, reads were demultiplexed and then collapsed into UMI-guided consensus sequences. Using mixcr v2.1.11, UMI consensuses were aligned to TRA and TRB V and J templates and then assembled into clonotypes. Expanded or contracted clonotypes were those called significant by both edgeR and NoisET, with noise models trained on biological replicates. For edgeR calls, a false discovery rate-adjusted p below 0.01 and a log2 fold-change threshold of 1 were applied. PCA with hierarchical clustering of max-normalized trajectories of the 1000 most abundant clonotypes was used as exploratory dynamics analysis. Separately sequenced CD4+ and CD8+ repertoires were used to assign the CD4 or CD8 phenotype of responding clones. The public reads were reanalyzed by TCRdb: fastp trimming at Q25, MiXCR alignment, in-frame beta chains only. Identical CDR3 proteins give one entry, which carries the most common genes and DNA. TCRdb, rather than the study authors, made the V and J calls. The sample includes a few hundred thousand distinct CDR3 sequences, with more than 15% observed a single time. Of the sample, 23% is held by the ten largest clones.

PBMCs were isolated by Ficoll-Paque density gradient centrifugation. From a lookup of the germline V gene, CDR1 and CDR2 are SGHVS and FNYEAQ. The CDR3 contains 16 residues, cysteine and phenylalanine counted. Solely the CDR3 DNA is kept, with 48 bases framed from the first base. V loses 1 base of germline sequence and J loses 1 base, and the interval between the two ends is 12 bases. The V gene is TRBV7-6 and the J gene is TRBJ2-3; the D region may be TRBD1 or TRBD2, each matching 6 bases equally. The TCR was taken from a man aged 18 to 29 who had mild COVID-19 (a few samples of this study predate the infection). The sample titles of this study are shuffled in the database, so cell type and time point are left out; the donor was told from shared clones. Sequenced input: PBMCs or a T cell subset sorted from them (not recorded which). The DNA reads TGTGCCAGCAGCTTAGTTGGGGGGCGAGGCACAGATACGCAGTATTTT. This translates into CASSLVGGRGTDTQYF.